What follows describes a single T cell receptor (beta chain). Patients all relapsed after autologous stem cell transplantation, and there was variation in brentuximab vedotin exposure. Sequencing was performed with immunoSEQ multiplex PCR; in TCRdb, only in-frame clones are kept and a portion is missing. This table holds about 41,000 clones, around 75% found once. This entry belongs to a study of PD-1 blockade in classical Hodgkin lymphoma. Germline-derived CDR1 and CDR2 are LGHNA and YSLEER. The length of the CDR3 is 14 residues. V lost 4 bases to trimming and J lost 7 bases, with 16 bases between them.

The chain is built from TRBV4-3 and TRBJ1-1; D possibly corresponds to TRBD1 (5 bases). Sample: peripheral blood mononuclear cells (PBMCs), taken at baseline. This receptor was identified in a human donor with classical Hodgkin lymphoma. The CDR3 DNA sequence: TGCGCCAGCAGCCTCCTCGGGGCGCGTAGTGAAGCTTTCTTT. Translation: CASSLLGARSEAFF.